This is a list of T cell receptor beta chains from one sample in a study of beta chain features in type 1 diabetes. Libraries were prepared by immunoSEQ multiplex PCR; TCRdb keeps only in-frame clonotypes and omits some of them. The sample has hundreds of thousands of clones; around 16% are singletons. Sequencing was performed on naive CD4+ T cells from blood. Every receptor here comes from a man aged 18 to 29 in good health. Both conserved end residues are part of each CDR3. The D gene is left open where the match is weak. A row's size may be missing; if present it is once, few, many or a size class.

clone size,J gene,V gene,D gene,CDR3 protein,CDR3 DNA
.,TRBJ1-1,TRBV7-2,.,CASSLPTGTGGNTEAFF,TGTGCCAGCAGCTTGCCAACAGGCACTGGGGGGAACACTGAAGCTTTCTTT
once,TRBJ2-4,TRBV27,TRBD1,CASSIGQGLAKNIQYF,TGTGCCAGCAGTATCGGACAGGGTCTAGCCAAAAACATTCAGTACTTC
.,TRBJ2-1,TRBV9,.,CASGLHEQFF,TGTGCCAGCGGGTTGCATGAGCAGTTCTTC
few,TRBJ2-1,TRBV10-3,TRBD1,CAISVSRGQHNEQFF,TGTGCCATCAGTGTGAGCAGGGGGCAACACAATGAGCAGTTCTTC
.,TRBJ2-1,TRBV28,TRBD2,CASSPASGYYNEQFF,TGTGCCAGCAGTCCCGCTAGCGGTTATTACAATGAGCAGTTCTTC
few,TRBJ1-1,TRBV9,.,CASSVDPLEGTEAFF,TGTGCCAGCAGCGTAGACCCTCTTGAGGGAACTGAAGCTTTCTTT
few,TRBJ2-3,TRBV7-3,TRBD2,CASSTGTRGSTDTQYF,TGTGCCAGCAGCACCGGGACTAGGGGTAGCACAGATACGCAGTATTTT
.,TRBJ1-6,TRBV25-1,.,CASTEPGSPLHF,TGTGCCAGCACTGAGCCGGGTTCACCCCTCCACTTT
.,TRBJ1-1,TRBV6-1,.,CAGKTGMGTEAFF,TGTGCCGGTAAGACGGGGATGGGCACTGAAGCTTTCTTT
.,TRBJ1-3,TRBV2,.,CASSVGGNTIYF,TGTGCCAGCAGTGTGGGTGGAAACACCATATATTTT
.,TRBJ1-5,TRBV18,.,CASSPRGSPNQPQHF,TGTGCCAGCTCACCACGGGGTAGCCCCAATCAGCCCCAGCATTTT
.,TRBJ2-5,TRBV7-2,TRBD2,CASSPSGGRETQYF,TGTGCTTCGAGCCCTAGCGGGGGGAGGGAGACCCAGTACTTC
few,TRBJ1-1,TRBV6-1,.,CASSVRAPNTEAFF,TGTGCCAGCAGTGTGAGGGCACCGAACACTGAAGCTTTCTTT
.,TRBJ2-3,TRBV7-9,.,CASSFTSNADTQYF,TGTGCCAGCAGCTTCACGTCGAACGCAGATACGCAGTATTTT
.,TRBJ1-5,TRBV2,.,CASRQGFSQPQHF,TGTGCCAGCAGACAGGGATTCAGCCAGCCCCAGCATTTT
few,TRBJ2-7,TRBV25-1,TRBD2,CASSEFGSGGSYEQYF,TGTGCCAGCAGTGAATTTGGTAGCGGGGGCTCCTACGAGCAGTACTTC
few,TRBJ2-7,TRBV11-1,.,CASSLVDSSSYEQYF,TGTGCCAGCAGCTTAGTGGACAGCTCTTCCTACGAGCAGTACTTC
few,TRBJ2-2,TRBV10-3,TRBD2,CAISGHPGIGLAENTGELFF,TGTGCCATCAGTGGGCATCCGGGAATTGGACTAGCGGAAAACACCGGGGAGCTGTTTTTT
few,TRBJ2-4,TRBV9,.,CASSVAPIIAKNIQYF,TGTGCCAGCAGCGTAGCCCCTATTATCGCCAAAAACATTCAGTACTTC
few,TRBJ2-1,TRBV15,TRBD1,CATSSSTGQGQNEQFF,TGTGCCACCAGCAGTTCAACGGGACAGGGCCAAAATGAGCAGTTCTTC
few,TRBJ2-5,TRBV7-8,TRBD1,CASSLEGQQETQYF,TGTGCCAGCAGCTTAGAGGGACAGCAAGAGACCCAGTACTTC
.,TRBJ2-7,TRBV5-4,TRBD1,CASRFGQGAYEQYF,TGTGCCAGCAGGTTCGGACAGGGGGCGTACGAGCAGTACTTC
.,TRBJ2-3,TRBV20-1,.,CSASTDTQYF,TGCAGTGCAAGTACAGATACGCAGTATTTT
.,TRBJ2-7,TRBV18,TRBD2,CASSPILAGTGEQYF,TGTGCCAGCTCACCGATACTAGCGGGAACCGGGGAGCAGTACTTC
few,TRBJ2-1,TRBV19,TRBD2,CASQRDSYNEQFF,TGTGCCAGTCAGCGGGACTCCTACAATGAGCAGTTCTTC
few,TRBJ2-2,TRBV29-1,TRBD1,CSAVPGQLNTGELFF,TGCAGCGCCGTCCCGGGACAGCTGAACACCGGGGAGCTGTTTTTT
.,TRBJ2-3,TRBV5-4,.,CASRIWISGTDTQYF,TGTGCCAGCAGAATTTGGATCTCGGGTACGGATACGCAGTATTTT
few,TRBJ2-1,TRBV2,.,CASRGLWGAGYNEQFF,TGTGCCAGCAGGGGACTTTGGGGAGCGGGCTACAATGAGCAGTTCTTC
.,TRBJ2-1,TRBV19,.,CASSIRSGEQFF,TGTGCCAGTAGTATAAGGAGTGGTGAGCAGTTCTTC
.,TRBJ2-7,TRBV28,TRBD2,CASSSSGGPPYEQYF,TGTGCCAGCAGCTCTAGCGGGGGGCCACCCTACGAGCAGTACTTC
.,TRBJ1-2,TRBV5-1,.,CASSFGGAYGYTF,TGCGCCAGCAGCTTTGGAGGGGCCTATGGCTACACCTTC
.,TRBJ2-7,TRBV7-8,.,CASSLIGNEQYF,TGTGCCAGCAGCTTAATCGGTAACGAGCAGTACTTC
few,TRBJ2-2,TRBV4-2,.,CASSQEAENKLFF,TGTGCCAGCAGCCAAGAGGCTGAGAACAAGCTGTTTTTT
.,TRBJ2-7,TRBV29-1,.,CSVGREDEQYF,TGCAGCGTTGGTCGTGAAGACGAGCAGTACTTC
few,TRBJ2-1,TRBV7-2,.,CASSSRVAANNEQFF,TGTGCCAGCAGCTCTCGGGTAGCGGCCAACAATGAGCAGTTCTTC
.,TRBJ2-2,TRBV7-2,TRBD1,CASSPPGQGSTGELFF,TGTGCCAGCAGCCCGCCGGGACAGGGGAGCACCGGGGAGCTGTTTTTT
few,TRBJ2-5,TRBV7-2,.,CASRRPQETQYF,TGTGCCAGCCGGAGACCACAAGAGACCCAGTACTTC
few,TRBJ2-2,TRBV4-2,.,CASRLDRDTGELFF,TGTGCCAGCAGATTGGACCGAGACACCGGGGAGCTGTTTTTT
.,TRBJ2-3,TRBV7-2,.,CASSSWDTQYF,TGTGCCAGCAGCTCCTGGGATACGCAGTATTTT
few,TRBJ2-7,TRBV18,.,CASSQDWGPYEQYF,TGTGCCAGCTCACAGGACTGGGGACCCTACGAGCAGTACTTC
few,TRBJ2-1,TRBV10-3,TRBD2,CAISPTSGGAYEQFF,TGTGCCATCAGCCCGACTAGCGGGGGGGCCTATGAGCAGTTCTTC
.,TRBJ2-3,TRBV4-2,TRBD1,CASSQDRGQTDTQYF,TGTGCCAGCAGCCAAGACAGGGGGCAAACAGATACGCAGTATTTT
.,TRBJ1-2,TRBV7-9,.,CASSLGGIPYGYTF,TGTGCCAGCAGCTTAGGGGGGATCCCCTATGGCTACACCTTC
few,TRBJ2-5,TRBV7-2,.,CASSFTGLAQYF,TGTGCCAGCAGCTTTACTGGCTTAGCCCAGTACTTC
.,TRBJ1-1,TRBV19,TRBD1,CASSQGARMNTEAFF,TGTGCCAGTTCCCAGGGGGCAAGGATGAACACTGAAGCTTTCTTT